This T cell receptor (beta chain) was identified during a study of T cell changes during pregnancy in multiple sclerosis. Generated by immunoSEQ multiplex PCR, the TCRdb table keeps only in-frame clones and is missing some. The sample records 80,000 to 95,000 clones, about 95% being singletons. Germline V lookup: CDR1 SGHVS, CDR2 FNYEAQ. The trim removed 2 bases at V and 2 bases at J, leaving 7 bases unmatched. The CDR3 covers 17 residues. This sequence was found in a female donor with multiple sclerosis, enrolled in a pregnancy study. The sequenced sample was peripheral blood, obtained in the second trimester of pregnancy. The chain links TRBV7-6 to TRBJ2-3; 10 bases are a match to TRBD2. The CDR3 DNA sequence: TGTGCCAGCAGCTTAATAGGACTAGCGGAATTCACAGATACGCAGTATTTT. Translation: CASSLIGLAEFTDTQYF.